A selection of T cell receptor beta chains follows, all from one sample in a study of T-cell memory formation after mild COVID-19. TCRdb reanalysed the 5' RACE reads using MiXCR and keeps one entry per CDR3 protein. The repertoire holds about 440,000 distinct CDR3 sequences, with around 18% as singletons. Sequenced sample: PBMCs or a T cell subset sorted from them (not recorded which). These receptors originate from an adult woman who had mild COVID-19 (a few samples of this study predate the infection). Cell type and time point are not known. CDR3s include the opening cysteine and the closing phenylalanine or tryptophan. Each record gives: J gene, V gene, CDR3 length, D gene, clone size, CDR3 DNA, CDR3 protein. The D gene is left open where the match is weak. The size of a clone is reported for some rows only, either as once, few or many, or as a class for expanded clones.

TRBJ2-7,TRBV20-1,13,.,.,TGCAGTGCTAGCACGCTCAGGGTCGGCGAGCAGTACTTC,CSASTLRVGEQYF
TRBJ2-1,TRBV9,14,.,.,TGTGCCAGCACCCCGGGGGCCAGGGGGAATGAGCAGTTCTTC,CASTPGARGNEQFF
TRBJ2-1,TRBV7-2,15,TRBD2,medium-sized,TGTGCCAGCAGCTCTAGCGGGAGTACTTACAATGAGCAGTTCTTC,CASSSSGSTYNEQFF
TRBJ1-1,TRBV12-3/TRBV12-4,12,.,few,TGTGCCAGCAGTTCGATTTCGTTAGAAGCTTTCTTT,CASSSISLEAFF
TRBJ1-2,TRBV7-8,15,.,.,TGTGCCAGCAGCACCCGCGGACAGCGTCCCTATGGCTACACCTTC,CASSTRGQRPYGYTF
TRBJ2-7,TRBV7-9,13,TRBD1,.,TGTGCCAGCAGCTTCACAGGGGTCTACGAGCAGTACTTC,CASSFTGVYEQYF
TRBJ1-1,TRBV29-1,13,.,few,TGCAGCGTCGAGGCCTCAAGTAACACTGAAGCTTTCTTT,CSVEASSNTEAFF
TRBJ1-1,TRBV9,13,TRBD1,.,TGTGCCAGCGGGACAGGGGGCGCCTTGGATGCTTTCTTT,CASGTGGALDAFF
TRBJ2-7,TRBV4-3,15,TRBD1,.,TGCGCCAGCAGCCACGGACAGGGGGCAGGGAACGAGCAGTACTTC,CASSHGQGAGNEQYF
TRBJ2-3,TRBV6-5,13,.,few,TGTGCCAGCACAAGGGGGACCACAGATACGCAGTATTTT,CASTRGTTDTQYF
TRBJ2-1,TRBV24-1,17,.,many,TGTGCCACCAGTGATTTGGGGGGACCCTACTCCTACAATGAGCAGTTCTTC,CATSDLGGPYSYNEQFF
TRBJ2-7,TRBV7-9,15,TRBD2,.,TGTGCCAGCAGGCCAACTAGCGGGGGGAGCTACGAGCAGTACTTC,CASRPTSGGSYEQYF
TRBJ2-5,TRBV5-6,17,.,.,TGTGCCAGCAGCTTGTCGCATGCTCTGAGACCGTGGGAGACCCAGTACTTC,CASSLSHALRPWETQYF
TRBJ2-1,TRBV20-1,12,TRBD2,.,TGCAGGGCCAGCGGGAGGGCGAATGAGCAGTTCTTC,CRASGRANEQFF
TRBJ2-7,TRBV19,12,.,.,TGTGCCAGTAGTGGGGGCTTCTACGAGCAGTACTTC,CASSGGFYEQYF
TRBJ2-1,TRBV7-6,16,.,few,TGTGCCAGCAGGGACTCGCTAGACGACTCCTACAATGAGCAGTTCTTC,CASRDSLDDSYNEQFF
TRBJ1-1,TRBV10-3,14,.,.,TGTGCCATCAGTGAACGGGGTTTGAACACTGAAGCTTTCTTT,CAISERGLNTEAFF
TRBJ2-5,TRBV7-7,15,.,.,TGTGCTAGCAGCTTAGAGTATGGAGCTCAAGAGACCCAGTACTTC,CASSLEYGAQETQYF
TRBJ2-7,TRBV6-2/TRBV6-3,15,.,few,TGTGCCAGCAGCTCCTTGAGGACAGCACCCTACGAGCAGTACTTC,CASSSLRTAPYEQYF
TRBJ2-7,TRBV19,14,TRBD2,.,TGTGCCAGTACCACTAGCGGGGGGGCCTACGAGCAGTACTTC,CASTTSGGAYEQYF
TRBJ2-1,TRBV29-1,12,.,few,TGCAGCGTTGATCGGGTATTGGATGAGCAGTTCTTC,CSVDRVLDEQFF
TRBJ2-3,TRBV27,12,.,few,TGTGCCAGCAGTTTTGGTAAAGATACGCAGTATTTT,CASSFGKDTQYF
TRBJ1-1,TRBV5-6,15,.,few,TGTGCCAGCAGCTTGGATGGACCCTGGAACACTGAAGCTTTCTTT,CASSLDGPWNTEAFF
TRBJ2-1,TRBV3-1,16,.,.,TGTGCCAGCAGCCAAGGTAGTGGAGGGGGCAGCTATGAGCAGTTCTTC,CASSQGSGGGSYEQFF
TRBJ1-2,TRBV3-1,13,.,.,TGTGCCAGCAGCCTGGACAGCCTCTTGGGCTACACCTTC,CASSLDSLLGYTF
TRBJ1-1,TRBV18,16,TRBD1,few,TGTGCCAGCTCACCACAGGGGACAGGGATGAACACTGAAGCTTTCTTT,CASSPQGTGMNTEAFF
TRBJ2-1,TRBV7-9,15,TRBD2,few,TGTGCCAGCAGCCCGACTAGCGGGAGGGACAATGAGCAGTTCTTC,CASSPTSGRDNEQFF
TRBJ2-5,TRBV5-4,15,TRBD2,few,TGTGCCAGCAGCTTGGGGACTAGCGGACAAGAGACCCAGTACTTC,CASSLGTSGQETQYF
TRBJ1-5,TRBV5-1,15,.,.,TGCGCCAGCAGCTTTGGAGACAGTCCTAATCAGCCCCAGCATTTT,CASSFGDSPNQPQHF
TRBJ2-2,TRBV30,14,.,.,TGTGCCTGGAGTGGTCAGGGGTATATCGGGGAGCTGTTTTTT,CAWSGQGYIGELFF
TRBJ2-1,TRBV19,16,.,few,TGTGCCAGTAGTCCCGACAGAGGGTACATGGAAAATGAGCAGTTCTTC,CASSPDRGYMENEQFF
TRBJ1-2,TRBV29-1,13,.,few,TGCAGCGCTGAGGGGGGATCTAACTATGGCTACACCTTC,CSAEGGSNYGYTF
TRBJ1-5,TRBV20-1,14,.,few,TGCAGTGCTAGTTTAGGTGGTAGCAATCAGCCCCAGCATTTT,CSASLGGSNQPQHF
TRBJ2-7,TRBV2,13,.,few,TGTGCCAGCAGTGAAGGGGAAAGGGGCGAGCAGTACTTC,CASSEGERGEQYF
TRBJ1-2,TRBV6-6,14,TRBD1,few,TGTGCCAGCAGTTACGGGGACAGGGACTATGGCTACACCTTC,CASSYGDRDYGYTF
TRBJ2-7,TRBV3-1,14,TRBD1,few,TGTGCCAGCAGCCACACAGACAGGGGCTACGAGCAGTACTTC,CASSHTDRGYEQYF
TRBJ1-1,TRBV3-1,13,.,.,TGTGCCAGCAGCCTACACGGTAACACTGAAGCTTTCTTT,CASSLHGNTEAFF
TRBJ2-7,TRBV29-1,14,TRBD1,.,TGCAGCGTTGAATCCCTGGGACAGCGTTACGAGCAGTACTTC,CSVESLGQRYEQYF
TRBJ2-7,TRBV29-1,15,.,.,TGCAGCGTTGAAGTTGGCCTGCAAAGCTCCTACGAGCAGTACTTC,CSVEVGLQSSYEQYF
TRBJ2-5,TRBV20-1,13,.,few,TGCAGTGCTAGAAGTCAGGGAAAGGAGACCCAGTACTTC,CSARSQGKETQYF
TRBJ1-1,TRBV5-8,14,TRBD1,many,TGTGCCAGCAGCCGGGACAGGGCGGCCACTGAAGCTTTCTTT,CASSRDRAATEAFF
TRBJ1-2,TRBV12-3/TRBV12-4,13,.,.,TGTGCCAGCACCTGGGGGACTATGCTGGGCTACACCTTC,CASTWGTMLGYTF
TRBJ2-7,TRBV3-1,12,.,few,TGTGCCAGCAGCCAAGCAGGGACCAACAAGTACTTC,CASSQAGTNKYF
TRBJ1-1,TRBV19,15,TRBD1,few,TGTGCCAGTAGTAGGCGACAGGGGGCGGACACTGAAGCTTTCTTT,CASSRRQGADTEAFF
TRBJ2-1,TRBV7-2,16,TRBD2,few,TGTGCCAGCAGCCCGAGCGGACTAGCGGGAGACAATGAGCAGTTCTTC,CASSPSGLAGDNEQFF
TRBJ2-3,TRBV10-2,14,.,.,TGCGCCAGCCGGGGTTTTTATCGGACGTATACGCAGTATTTT,CASRGFYRTYTQYF
TRBJ2-5,TRBV6-2/TRBV6-3,13,.,.,TGTGCCAGCAGCTACCGCCTCCGGGAGACCCAGTACTTC,CASSYRLRETQYF
TRBJ2-1,TRBV7-3,15,TRBD2,.,TGTGCCAGCAGCGCAACGGGACTAGGAAATAATGAGCAGTTCTTC,CASSATGLGNNEQFF
TRBJ2-5,TRBV24-1,16,.,.,TGTGCCACCAGTGACCTCAAACCGACGGGCCAAGAGACCCAGTACTTC,CATSDLKPTGQETQYF
TRBJ2-3,TRBV5-1,12,.,few,TGCGCCAGCAGCCCGGGGGTGGATACGCAGTATTTT,CASSPGVDTQYF
TRBJ2-3,TRBV29-1,13,.,few,TGCAGCATCTTTTACACCGAGGGGGGTACGCAGTATTTT,CSIFYTEGGTQYF
TRBJ2-3,TRBV29-1,13,.,.,TGCAGCGGGCAACCCACAGGCACAGATACGCAGTATTTT,CSGQPTGTDTQYF
TRBJ2-3,TRBV7-8,16,.,.,TGTGCCAGCAGCCGAGATCCCTTCGCAGGCACAGATACGCAGTATTTT,CASSRDPFAGTDTQYF
TRBJ2-7,TRBV3-1,14,TRBD1,many,TGTGCCAGCAGCCAAGCCGGGACAGGGAGCGAGCAGTACTTC,CASSQAGTGSEQYF